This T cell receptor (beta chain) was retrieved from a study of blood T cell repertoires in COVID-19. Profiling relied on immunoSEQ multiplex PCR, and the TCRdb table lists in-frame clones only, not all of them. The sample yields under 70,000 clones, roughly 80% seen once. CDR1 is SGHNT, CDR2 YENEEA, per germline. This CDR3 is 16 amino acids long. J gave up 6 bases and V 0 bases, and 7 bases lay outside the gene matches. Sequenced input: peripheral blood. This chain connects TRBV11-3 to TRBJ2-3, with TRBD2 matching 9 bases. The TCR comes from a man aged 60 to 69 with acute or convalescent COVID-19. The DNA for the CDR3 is TGTGCCAGCAGCTTAGACGGCGGGAGGGCCGGGGATACGCAGTATTTT. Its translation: CASSLDGGRAGDTQYF.